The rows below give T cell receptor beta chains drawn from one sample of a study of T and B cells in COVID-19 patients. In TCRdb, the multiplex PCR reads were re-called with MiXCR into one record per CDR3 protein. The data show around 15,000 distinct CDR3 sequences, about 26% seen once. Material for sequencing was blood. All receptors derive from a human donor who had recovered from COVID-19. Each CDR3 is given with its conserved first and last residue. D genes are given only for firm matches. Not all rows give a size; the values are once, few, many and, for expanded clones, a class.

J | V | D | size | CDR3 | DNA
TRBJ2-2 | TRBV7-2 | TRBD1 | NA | CASSKQTGEFTGELFF | TGTGCCAGCAGCAAACAGACAGGGGAGTTCACCGGGGAGCTGTTTTTT
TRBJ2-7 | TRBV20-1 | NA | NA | CSARAVRQTYEQYF | TGCAGTGCTAGAGCCGTCAGGCAGACCTACGAGCAGTACTTC
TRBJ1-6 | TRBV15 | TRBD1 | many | CATSRTGTANSPLHF | TGTGCCACCAGCAGGACCGGGACAGCTAATTCACCCCTCCACTTT
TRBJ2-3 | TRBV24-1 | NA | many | CATSDLLGESTDTQYF | TGTGCCACCAGTGATTTGCTGGGGGAAAGCACAGATACGCAGTATTTT
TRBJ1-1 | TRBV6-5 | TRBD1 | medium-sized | CASSWGTGDTEAFF | TGTGCCAGCAGTTGGGGGACAGGGGACACTGAAGCTTTCTTT
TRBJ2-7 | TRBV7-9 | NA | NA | CASSSATVLGEQYF | TGTGCCAGCAGCTCCGCGACTGTTTTGGGCGAGCAGTACTTC
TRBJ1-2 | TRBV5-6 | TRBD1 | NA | CASSLFGQGYGYTF | TGTGCCAGCAGCTTGTTTGGACAGGGATATGGCTACACCTTC
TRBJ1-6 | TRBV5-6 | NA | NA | CASSLGSSYNSPLHF | TGTGCCAGCAGCTTGGGGAGCTCCTATAATTCACCCCTCCACTTT
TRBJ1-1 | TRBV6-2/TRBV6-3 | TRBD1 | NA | CASSFDRDDMNTEAFF | TGTGCCAGCAGTTTTGACAGGGACGATATGAACACTGAAGCTTTCTTT
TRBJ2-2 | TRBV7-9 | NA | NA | CASSLSGTGTGELFF | TGTGCCAGCAGCTTGTCCGGGACTGGGACCGGGGAGCTGTTTTTT
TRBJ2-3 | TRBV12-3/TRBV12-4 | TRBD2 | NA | CASSRGGVDTQYF | TGTGCCAGCAGTCGCGGGGGGGTAGATACGCAGTATTTT
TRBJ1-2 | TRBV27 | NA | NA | CASSLSMGSGYGYTF | TGTGCCAGCAGTTTATCTATGGGTAGCGGCTATGGCTACACCTTC
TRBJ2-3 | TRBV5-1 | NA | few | CASSFNTDTQYF | TGCGCCAGCAGCTTCAACACAGATACGCAGTATTTT
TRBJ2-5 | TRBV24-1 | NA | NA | CATSDPGTTQETQYF | TGTGCCACCAGTGATCCCGGGACAACACAAGAGACCCAGTACTTC
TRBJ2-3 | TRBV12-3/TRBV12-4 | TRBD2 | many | CASSLLLAGGTDTQYF | TGTGCCAGCAGTTTGTTACTAGCGGGGGGCACAGATACGCAGTATTTT
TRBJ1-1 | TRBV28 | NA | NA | CASSLGTGRDTEAFF | TGTGCCAGCAGTTTAGGAACAGGGAGGGACACTGAAGCTTTCTTT
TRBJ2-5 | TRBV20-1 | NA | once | CSAPPAGARVSETQYF | TGCAGTGCCCCCCCGGCAGGGGCGCGTGTGTCGGAGACCCAGTACTTC
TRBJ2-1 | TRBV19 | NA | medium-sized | CASTHRYGLNEQFF | TGTGCCAGCACCCATAGGTACGGACTAAATGAGCAGTTCTTC
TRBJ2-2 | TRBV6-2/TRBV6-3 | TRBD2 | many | CASRGEAPNTGELFF | TGTGCCAGCCGGGGGGAGGCCCCGAACACCGGGGAGCTGTTTTTT
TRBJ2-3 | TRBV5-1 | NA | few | CASSLMAGISTDTQYF | TGCGCCAGCAGCTTGATGGCAGGGATTAGCACAGATACGCAGTATTTT
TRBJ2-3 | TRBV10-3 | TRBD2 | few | CATSNSGDTQYF | TGTGCCACCTCGAATAGCGGGGATACGCAGTATTTT
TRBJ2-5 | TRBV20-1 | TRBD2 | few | CSATAPGLAGGQETQYF | TGCAGTGCTACTGCACCGGGACTAGCGGGGGGACAAGAGACCCAGTACTTC
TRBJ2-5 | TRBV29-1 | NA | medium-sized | CSVATGGETQYF | TGCAGCGTTGCCACAGGAGGAGAGACCCAGTACTTC
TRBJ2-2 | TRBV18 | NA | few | CASSQGPNANTGELFF | TGTGCCAGCTCACAGGGGCCTAACGCGAACACCGGGGAGCTGTTTTTT
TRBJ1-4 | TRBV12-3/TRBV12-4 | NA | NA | CASSPSGKEKLFF | TGTGCCAGCAGTCCCTCGGGGAAAGAAAAACTGTTTTTT
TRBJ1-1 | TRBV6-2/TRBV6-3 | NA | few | CASSSPLLMNTEAFF | TGTGCCAGCAGCTCCCCCCTCTTGATGAACACTGAAGCTTTCTTT
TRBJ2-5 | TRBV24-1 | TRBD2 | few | CATSDPGLAQETQYF | TGTGCCACCAGTGACCCGGGACTAGCGCAGGAGACCCAGTACTTC
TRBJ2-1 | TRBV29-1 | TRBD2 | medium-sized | CSADGLAGGLFDEQFF | TGCAGCGCCGACGGACTAGCGGGGGGGCTTTTTGATGAGCAGTTCTTC
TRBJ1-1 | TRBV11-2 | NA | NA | CASSFMGGVTEAFF | TGTGCCAGCAGCTTTATGGGGGGGGTCACTGAAGCTTTCTTT
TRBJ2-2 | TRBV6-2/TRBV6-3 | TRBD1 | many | CAIRQGSTGELFF | TGTGCCATCAGACAGGGAAGTACCGGGGAGCTGTTTTTT
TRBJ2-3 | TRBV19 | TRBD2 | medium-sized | CASQTGGTVVTDTQYF | TGTGCCAGCCAAACCGGGGGGACGGTCGTCACAGATACGCAGTATTTT
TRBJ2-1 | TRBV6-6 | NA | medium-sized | CASSRHYEQFF | TGTGCCAGCAGTCGCCACTATGAGCAGTTCTTC
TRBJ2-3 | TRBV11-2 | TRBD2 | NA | CASSLKLAGVTDTQYF | TGTGCCAGCAGCTTAAAGCTAGCGGGGGTCACAGATACGCAGTATTTT
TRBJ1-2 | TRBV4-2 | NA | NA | CASSSSAGYTF | TGTGCCAGCAGCTCTTCAGCTGGCTACACCTTC
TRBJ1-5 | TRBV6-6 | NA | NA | CASRLTGNNQPQHF | TGTGCCAGCAGGTTAACAGGGAACAATCAGCCCCAGCATTTT
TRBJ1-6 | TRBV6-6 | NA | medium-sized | CASSAVSAGSPLHF | TGTGCCAGCAGCGCGGTCTCCGCAGGTTCACCCCTCCACTTT
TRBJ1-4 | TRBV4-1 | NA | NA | CASSQDGDEKLFF | TGCGCCAGCAGCCAAGATGGGGATGAAAAACTGTTTTTT
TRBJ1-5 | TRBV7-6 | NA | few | CASSLGSGGNQPQHF | TGTGCCAGCAGCTTAGGGTCGGGCGGCAATCAGCCCCAGCATTTT
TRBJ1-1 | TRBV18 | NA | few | CASSPRAGLDTEAFF | TGTGCCAGCTCACCACGAGCAGGGTTAGACACTGAAGCTTTCTTT
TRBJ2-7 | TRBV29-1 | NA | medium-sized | CSVGGQPYEQYF | TGCAGCGTGGGGGGACAACCCTACGAGCAGTACTTC
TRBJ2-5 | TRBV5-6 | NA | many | CASSPLGRIGQETQYF | TGTGCCAGCAGCCCCTTGGGCAGGATAGGCCAAGAGACCCAGTACTTC
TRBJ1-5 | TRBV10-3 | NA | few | CAISAGNNQPQHF | TGTGCCATCAGTGCCGGTAACAATCAGCCCCAGCATTTT
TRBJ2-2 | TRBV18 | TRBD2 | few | CASSVPGGTGELFF | TGTGCCAGCTCAGTTCCCGGGGGGACCGGGGAGCTGTTTTTT
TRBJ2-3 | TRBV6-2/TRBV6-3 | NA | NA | CASSTGDTQYF | TGTGCAAGCAGTACGGGAGATACGCAGTATTTT
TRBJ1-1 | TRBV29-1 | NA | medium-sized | CSAKTGTMNTEAFF | TGCAGCGCAAAAACAGGGACCATGAACACTGAAGCTTTCTTT
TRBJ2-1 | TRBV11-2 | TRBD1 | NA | CASSLDRGSYNEQFF | TGTGCCAGCAGCCTAGACAGGGGATCCTACAATGAGCAGTTCTTC